The source of this TCR beta chain is a study of cytomegalovirus exposure and HLA in healthy donors. The PCR contained 60 Vbeta and 13 Jbeta primers. Using immunoSEQ multiplex PCR, the repertoire was profiled, and TCRdb retains in-frame clones only, with some absent. Of about 150,000 clones listed, 55% to 75% are singletons. Study results and limitations: Looking again later, the authors saw that most CMV-associated TCR beta chains seemed HLA-restricted. TCR beta sequences reportedly predicted most subjects' HLA-A and HLA-B alleles accurately. When analyzed later, a missense DCLRE1C variant was found to be linked to TCR beta V- and J-gene trimming. The availability of immune exposure information extended only to CMV serostatus.

Germline assignment: CDR1 LNHDA and CDR2 SQIVND (reference sequence). With 6 bases clipped from V and 0 bases from J, the junction kept 6 bases outside the gene matches. This CDR3 is built from 15 residues. Remarks on this clone: Its target is not known.

The sequence was obtained from a woman aged 55 to 70 in good health and CMV-seropositive. What was sequenced was PBMCs. The chain uses TRBV19 and TRBJ1-1; 8 bases match TRBD1. DNA of the CDR3: TGTGCCAGTAGGATACAGGGGGGTTTGAACACTGAAGCTTTCTTT. This encodes CASRIQGGLNTEAFF.